These T cell receptor beta chains were read from a single sample in a study of CD8 T cells in Susac syndrome. MiXCR, run by TCRdb on the immunoSEQ multiplex PCR reads, gives a single entry per CDR3 protein. The data hold 95,000 to 150,000 distinct CDR3 sequences, with just under 95% observed a single time. The specimen sequenced was CD8+ T cells from PBMCs. The receptors here all came from a human donor with Susac syndrome. Both conserved end residues are part of each CDR3. A D gene is named only where the DNA matches it firmly.

D	J	V	CDR3
TRBD2	TRBJ2-5	TRBV7-3	CASSLAGDIQETQYF
-	TRBJ2-6	TRBV15	CATSRDKSGANVLTF
-	TRBJ2-3	TRBV9	CASSALSSDDTQYF
-	TRBJ2-2	TRBV27	CASRIVAGELFF
TRBD1	TRBJ1-2	TRBV7-8	CASSLGRQGAYGYTF
-	TRBJ2-6	TRBV9	CASTRFSGPSGANVLTF
TRBD2	TRBJ2-2	TRBV6-5	CASSYLSLDIAGGQGAGELFF
-	TRBJ2-7	TRBV7-3	CASSPRANSYEQYF
-	TRBJ2-3	TRBV5-1	CASSDTLVRDTQYF
-	TRBJ2-4	TRBV19	CASSIPQAPAKNIQYF
TRBD1	TRBJ1-3	TRBV19	CASSAQGKSSGNTIYF
-	TRBJ2-3	TRBV2	CASSPMVTDTQYF
TRBD1	TRBJ2-7	TRBV5-6	CASSLTWTGIYEQYF
TRBD1	TRBJ2-5	TRBV25-1	CASSRPGQGGETQYF
TRBD1	TRBJ2-7	TRBV7-9	CASSSTGDSYEQYF
TRBD1	TRBJ2-7	TRBV9	CASSAPDRSSYEQYF
TRBD1	TRBJ2-1	TRBV12-5	CASVIGGPHNEQFF
-	TRBJ2-5	TRBV12-3/TRBV12-4	CASSYIKETQYF
-	TRBJ2-3	TRBV12-3/TRBV12-4	CASTPDEGLSDTQYF
-	TRBJ2-7	TRBV11-2	CASSLIGLGRTYEQHF
-	TRBJ1-1	TRBV5-1	CASSLPGVVTEAFF
-	TRBJ2-5	TRBV9	CASSDGTNIAETQYF
-	TRBJ2-7	TRBV20-1	CSALASGEQYF
TRBD2	TRBJ2-1	TRBV19	CASSTGLALYEQFF
-	TRBJ2-7	TRBV4-2	CASSQARRESDEQYF
-	TRBJ2-7	TRBV5-1	CASRGAVGEQYF
TRBD1	TRBJ2-7	TRBV9	CASSVGTGDFEQYF
TRBD1	TRBJ1-6	TRBV7-9	CASSLLGGQNSPLHF
-	TRBJ2-7	TRBV5-1	CASSLELTNEQYF
TRBD2	TRBJ2-3	TRBV7-8	CASSLAKGLAGTDTQYF
-	TRBJ1-2	TRBV7-9	CASSSIRGEKGYTF
-	TRBJ2-2	TRBV29-1	CSVVQNTGELFF
-	TRBJ1-3	TRBV20-1	CSGDSGNTIYF
-	TRBJ2-5	TRBV13	CASSLGQGAQETQYF
-	TRBJ2-5	TRBV6-2/TRBV6-3	CASSYGIQETQYF
-	TRBJ2-5	TRBV13	CASSLAHGETQYF
TRBD1	TRBJ2-2	TRBV20-1	CSAHSGTDDSNTGELFF
TRBD2	TRBJ2-1	TRBV4-1	CASSQDVAGFSNEQFF
-	TRBJ2-4	TRBV6-5	CASSYTTRDWYF
TRBD2	TRBJ2-7	TRBV7-2	CASSPPVGLGSHEQYF
TRBD1	TRBJ1-5	TRBV7-2	CASSLGHRGQPQHF
-	TRBJ1-6	TRBV28	CASSFPQVNSPLHF
-	TRBJ2-1	TRBV4-1	CASSQDSRGPSYNEQFF
TRBD1	TRBJ2-1	TRBV9	CASSLVGQGARHNEQFF
-	TRBJ2-1	TRBV9	CASSVGGTYNEQFF
TRBD1	TRBJ2-1	TRBV9	CASSVGQGIYNEQFF
TRBD2	TRBJ2-1	TRBV4-3	CASSQVGGNYNEQFF
TRBD2	TRBJ2-7	TRBV7-2	CASSPTSGSYEQYF
-	TRBJ2-7	TRBV29-1	CSVAGITGYEQYF
-	TRBJ1-1	TRBV13	CASSFGREGTEAFF
-	TRBJ2-3	TRBV7-8	CASSFEGTDTQYF
-	TRBJ2-1	TRBV19	CASVAENNEQFF